This passage covers 10 T cell receptor beta chains from one sample sequenced in a study of blood T cells in healthy people across ages. The second PCR ran roughly 6 to 11 cycles with a sample-barcoded 5' primer and J-beta primers. TCRdb passed the 5' RACE reads through MiXCR, listing each CDR3 protein once. Of 1.8 million or so distinct CDR3 sequences listed, about two fifths are singletons. Sequencing used blood. Every receptor here comes from a human donor in good health.

The chain couples TRBV11-2 to TRBJ2-5, with TRBD1 as a possible D gene (5 bases). CDR3 length: 15 residues. The germline V gene encodes CDR1 SGHAT and CDR2 FQNNGV. V was pared by 0 bases and J by 3 bases, with 11 bases between. The DNA of the CDR3 is TGTGCCAGCAGCTTAGATCTAGGGGCAGAAGAGACCCAGTACTTC. Protein sequence: CASSLDLGAEETQYF.

The chain joins TRBV11-1 to TRBJ1-1; D not certain. With 2 bases removed from V and 6 bases from J, the gap between germline ends came to 10 bases. Per the germline V gene, CDR1 is SGHAT and CDR2 is FQDESV (reference sequence). This CDR3 has 13 amino acids. The CDR3 nucleotides are TGTGCCAGCAGCTTAATTGCAGCATCTGAAGCTTTCTTT. This sequence encodes CASSLIAASEAFF. The whole variable domain, remainder taken from reference TRBV11-1 and TRBJ1-1, is EAEVAQSPRYKITEKSQAVAFWCDPISGHATLYWYRQILGQGPELLVQFQDESVVDDSQLPKDRFSAERLKGVDSTLKIQPAELGDSAMYLCASSLIAASEAFFGQGTRLTVV.

The V gene is TRBV12-3 or TRBV12-4, the J gene TRBJ2-4; tentatively, D is TRBD1 or TRBD2 (5 bases each). Trimming left V 5 bases short and J 12 bases short, with 11 bases between. The CDR3 spans 11 residues. CDR3 nucleotide sequence: TGTGCCAGCAGTCTTGGGACGGATCAGTACTTC. Protein product: CASSLGTDQYF.

This clonotype came up many times. The chain is built from TRBV20-1 and TRBJ1-2; weak D call: TRBD1 (5 bases). V shed 2 bases and J shed 6 bases, with 13 bases lying between them. The CDR3 extends over 13 amino acids. Looked up from germline, CDR1 is DFQATT and CDR2 is SNEGSKA (reference sequence). In nucleotides, the CDR3 is TGCAGTGCTAGATGGCAGGGAAGGCATGGCTACACCTTC. Translation gives CSARWQGRHGYTF.

V usage is TRBV27 and J usage is TRBJ1-2; the D is unclear. V was trimmed by 9 bases and J by 4 bases, leaving 9 bases between them. Per the germline V gene, CDR1 is MNHEY and CDR2 is SMNVEV (reference sequence). The CDR3 extends over 11 amino acids. The CDR3 loop reads CASRTLYGYTF. CDR3 sequence (DNA): TGTGCCAGTAGGACCCTCTATGGCTACACCTTC.

This clonotype appeared a few times. The chain recombines TRBV29-1 with TRBJ2-1; D unclear. The germline V and J ends were trimmed by 1 base and 5 bases, with 9 bases remaining between them. This CDR3 has 13 amino acids. CDR1 SQVTM and CDR2 ANQGSEA come from the germline V gene. CDR3 sequence (DNA): TGCAGCGTTGAAGGACTGTACAACAATGAGCAGTTCTTC. Amino acids: CSVEGLYNNEQFF.

The chain carries TRBV12-3 or TRBV12-4 and TRBJ1-6, with D tentatively TRBD1 (5 bases). The ends were cut back, 6 bases at V and 7 bases at J, with 10 bases in the middle. The CDR3 has 13 amino acids. CDR3 protein: CASRRKGNSPLHF. CDR3 sequence (DNA): TGTGCCAGCAGGCGGAAGGGGAATTCACCCCTCCACTTT.

This chain links TRBV7-6 with TRBJ2-1; D is uncertain. CDR1 SGHVS and CDR2 FNYEAQ come from the germline V gene. V lost 5 bases to trimming and J lost 0 bases, with 14 bases between them. This CDR3 region has 16 residues. The CDR3 loop is CASSPESGHSYNEQFF. Written as DNA, the CDR3 is TGTGCCAGCAGCCCAGAGTCGGGTCACTCCTACAATGAGCAGTTCTTC. Drawing the rest from reference TRBV7-6 and TRBJ2-1, the complete variable domain is GAGVSQSPRYKVTKRGQDVALRCDPISGHVSLYWYRQALGQGPEFLTYFNYEAQQDKSGLPNDRFSAERPEGSISTLTIQRTEQRDSAMYRCASSPESGHSYNEQFFGPGTRLTVL.

The rearrangement joins TRBV4-2 to TRBJ2-7; 11 bases agree with TRBD2. CDR1 is LGHNA and CDR2 is YNFKEQ in the germline V gene. V shed 0 bases, J shed 4 bases, and the junction held 8 bases outside the gene matches. The CDR3 contains 17 residues. CDR3 residues: CASSQDLLAGVHYEQYF. DNA of the CDR3: TGTGCCAGCAGCCAAGACCTACTAGCGGGGGTTCATTACGAGCAGTACTTC.

The chain employs TRBV20-1 and TRBJ1-5; 8 bases align to TRBD1. V lost 5 bases, J lost 7 bases, and 4 bases stayed unmatched. The germline V gene encodes CDR1 DFQATT and CDR2 SNEGSKA (reference sequence). The length of the CDR3 is 12 residues. In DNA form, the CDR3 reads TGCAGTGCTGAGACAGGGGAACAGCCCCAGCATTTT. The encoded protein is CSAETGEQPQHF.